Each of the 17 T cell receptor beta chains below was sequenced from the same sample in a study of T cells after posttransplantation cyclophosphamide. Sampled 1 year posttransplant, controls received myeloablative marrow transplants, methotrexate and a calcineurin inhibitor. Clones were sequenced by immunoSEQ multiplex PCR, and TCRdb holds only the in-frame ones, with some missing. The sample has 3,000 to 4,500 clones; roughly 75% are singletons. Material: PBMCs, obtained after allogeneic stem cell transplant with calcineurin inhibitor and methotrexate. Every receptor here comes from a female patient aged 50-59 years who received an allogeneic stem cell transplant from an unrelated donor, was CMV-positive, and had acute and chronic GVHD. Some T cells may be the graft donor's.

This clone was seen only a few times. One end of the junction varies from germline; a read error may be responsible. The CDR3 spells CASSHRDRGQKTQYF. The CDR3 DNA reads TGTGCCAGCAGCCACCGGGACAGGGGGCAGAAGACCCAGTACTTC. V and J are TRBV4-1 and TRBJ2-5; 12 positions match TRBD1. Germline CDR1 MGHRA, CDR2 YSYEKL. The CDR3 runs to 15 residues.

The J gene is TRBJ2-7, the V gene TRBV27; D is unclear. The length of the CDR3 is 14 residues. Trimming removed 0 bases at V and 6 bases at J, with 12 bases between. CDR1 and CDR2 (germline): MNHEY, SMNVEV (reference sequence). The CDR3 loop reads CASSLSFLSFEQYF. The CDR3 DNA reads TGTGCCAGCAGTTTATCGTTCTTATCTTTCGAGCAGTACTTC.

The V call is TRBV19, the J call TRBJ1-2; D not certain. CDR3 length: 13 residues. V was pared by 5 bases and J by 0 bases, with 7 bases between. The germline V gene encodes CDR1 LNHDA and CDR2 SQIVND (reference sequence). This chain's CDR3 is CASSYTTNYGYTF. In nucleotides, the CDR3 is TGTGCCAGTAGTTACACGACTAACTATGGCTACACCTTC.

The chain carries TRBV19 and TRBJ2-7, with TRBD2 matching 13 bases. The J segment lost 2 bases and the V segment lost 1 base, leaving 14 bases of the junction unmatched. CDR3 length equals 20 residues. Looked up from germline, CDR1 is LNHDA and CDR2 is SQIVND (reference sequence). The CDR3 spells CASSIATMRLAGGRPYEQYF. CDR3 coding DNA: TGTGCCAGTAGTATAGCAACCATGCGACTAGCGGGGGGCCGCCCCTACGAGCAGTACTTC.

V and J are TRBV27 and TRBJ1-2; TRBD1 might be the D (6 bases). V lost 4 bases, J lost 5 bases, and 11 bases lay in between. Germline V gives CDR1 MNHEY, CDR2 SMNVEV (reference sequence). This CDR3 has 13 residues. The CDR3 DNA follows: TGTGCCAGCAGTTCCCTGACAGGTTATGGCTACACCTTC. As protein: CASSSLTGYGYTF.

J is TRBJ1-2 and V is TRBV6-5; a possible D gene is TRBD1 (6 bases). The CDR3 has 13 residues. The germline V gene has CDR1 MNHEY and CDR2 SVGAGI. Trimming shortened V by 6 bases and J by 5 bases, and 13 bases separated the two germline ends. Here the CDR3 DNA reads TGTGCCAGCAGGGGACGGACAGCGTATGGCTACACCTTC. It translates to CASRGRTAYGYTF.

The chain links TRBV19 to TRBJ2-5; possibly TRBD1 for D (6 bases). Trimming removed 0 bases from V and 0 bases from J, with 14 bases in between. CDR3 length: 17 amino acids. Germline values: CDR1 LNHDA, CDR2 SQIVND (reference sequence). The CDR3 bases are TGTGCCAGTAGTATAGATCCACAGGGCCTCCACCAAGAGACCCAGTACTTC. Translated, it gives CASSIDPQGLHQETQYF.

J is TRBJ2-7 and V is TRBV5-6; weak D call: TRBD2 (7 bases). Germline CDR1 and CDR2: SGHDT and YYEEEE. The CDR3 length is 15 residues. Trimming shortened V by 1 base and J by 9 bases, and 20 bases separated the two germline ends. The CDR3 protein is CASSLPLAAGHWQYF. The CDR3 DNA reads TGTGCCAGCAGCTTGCCCCTAGCGGCGGGACATTGGCAGTACTTC.

The rearrangement uses TRBV7-7 and TRBJ2-1, with TRBD2 matching over 11 bases. The CDR3 is made up of 15 amino acids. V gave up 1 base and J gave up 7 bases; unmatched junction bases: 3. Germline values: CDR1 SSHAT, CDR2 FNYEAQ (reference sequence). The CDR3 DNA sequence: TGTGCCAGCAGCTTAGGACTAGCGGGGAGGAATGAGCAGTTCTTC. Translation: CASSLGLAGRNEQFF.

As for this clone: A read error may account for a junction end that differs from germline. V is TRBV6-1 and J is TRBJ1-3, with D possibly being TRBD1 (5 bases). The germline CDR1 and CDR2 sequences are MNHNS and SASEGT. CDR3 length: 12 amino acids. CDR3 DNA: TGTGCCAGCAGTGAAGTCGGCCTGGGGGGACATTTT. Encoded protein: CASSEVGLGGHF.

V gene TRBV15 combines with J gene TRBJ2-7, with TRBD1 matching 8 bases. The CDR3 is 14 residues long. CDR1 is LNHNV and CDR2 is YYDKDF in the germline V gene (reference sequence). J was trimmed by 3 bases and V by 5 bases; bases with no gene match: 6. CDR3 coding DNA: TGTGCCACCAGCGCCGTGGACAGGGTCTACGAGCAGTACTTC. This codes for CATSAVDRVYEQYF.

This clone was recorded once. The chain links TRBV5-6 to TRBJ1-2; no reliable D call. The germline CDR1 and CDR2 sequences are SGHDT and YYEEEE. Trimming cost V 1 base and J 0 bases, with 7 bases left between them. The CDR3 consists of 14 residues. DNA for the CDR3: TGTGCCAGCAGCTTGCGCCAGGCTAACTATGGCTACACCTTC. This sequence encodes CASSLRQANYGYTF.

This chain uses TRBV5-6 with TRBJ2-5; 7 nucleotides agree with TRBD2. The CDR3 has 13 amino acids. The germline gives CDR1 SGHDT, CDR2 YYEEEE. With V trimmed by 5 bases and J by 6 bases, 7 bases remained unmatched. The CDR3 here is CASSYREVKTQYF. The CDR3 nucleotides read TGTGCCAGCAGTTACCGGGAGGTAAAGACCCAGTACTTC.

This clone was counted a single time. The V gene is TRBV6-5, the J gene TRBJ2-7; 8 bases match TRBD1. This CDR3 spans 14 amino acids. Germline V gives CDR1 MNHEY, CDR2 SVGAGI. After removal of 6 bases from V and 5 bases from J, the junction contained 9 bases not matched to a gene. CDR3 residues: CASRLQGGPNEQYF. CDR3 bases: TGTGCCAGCAGGTTACAGGGGGGTCCCAACGAGCAGTACTTC.

The rearrangement links TRBV13 to TRBJ2-4, with D tentatively TRBD1 (6 bases). This CDR3 contains 13 residues. Trimming stripped 3 bases from V and 10 bases from J, with 13 bases between. From germline, CDR1 is PRHDT and CDR2 FYEKMQ (reference sequence). The CDR3 spells CASSFLQGTIQYF. CDR3 DNA: TGTGCCAGCAGCTTTTTACAGGGAACAATTCAGTACTTC.

This chain uses TRBV9 with TRBJ2-4; D is uncertain. Germline assignment: CDR1 SGDLS and CDR2 YYNGEE. There are 13 residues in the CDR3. V shed 2 bases and J shed 9 bases, with 12 bases lying between them. CDR3: CASSVSLSGIQYF. The CDR3 DNA sequence: TGTGCCAGCAGCGTTAGCCTTAGTGGCATTCAGTACTTC.

This chain links TRBV2 with TRBJ1-4, with D tentatively TRBD1 (5 bases). V was trimmed by 11 bases and J by 7 bases, leaving 17 bases between them. CDR1 and CDR2 from the germline V gene are SNHLY and FYNNEI. This CDR3 has 13 amino acids. The CDR3 region is CASNGFQGEKLFF. In DNA form, the CDR3 reads TGTGCCTCCAACGGATTTCAGGGTGAAAAACTGTTTTTT. The whole variable domain, remainder taken from reference TRBV2 and TRBJ1-4, is EPEVTQTPSHQVTQMGQEVILRCVPISNHLYFYWYRQILGQKVEFLVSFYNNEISEKSEIFDDQFSVERPDGSNFTLKIRSTKLEDSAMYFCASNGFQGEKLFFGSGTQLSVL.